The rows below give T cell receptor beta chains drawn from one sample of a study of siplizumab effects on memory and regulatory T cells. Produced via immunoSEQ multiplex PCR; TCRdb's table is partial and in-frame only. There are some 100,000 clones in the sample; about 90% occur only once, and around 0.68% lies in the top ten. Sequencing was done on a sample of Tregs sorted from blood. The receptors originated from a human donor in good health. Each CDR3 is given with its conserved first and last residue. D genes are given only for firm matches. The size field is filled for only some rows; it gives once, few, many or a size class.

CDR3: CASSPVMQHGRDTDTQYF
DNA: TGTGCCAGCTCACCAGTTATGCAACACGGGCGTGACACAGATACGCAGTATTTT
V: TRBV18
D: NA
size: NA
J: TRBJ2-3

CDR3: CASRDDTGGGRETQYF
DNA: TGTGCCAGCCGGGACGATACAGGGGGAGGTCGAGAGACCCAGTACTTC
V: TRBV5-4
D: TRBD1
size: NA
J: TRBJ2-5

CDR3: CASSSTKGQVIVDNEQFF
DNA: TGTGCCAGCTCATCTACCAAGGGACAGGTCATAGTAGACAATGAGCAGTTCTTC
V: TRBV18
D: TRBD1
size: NA
J: TRBJ2-1

CDR3: CASSFFWYEQYF
DNA: TGTGCCAGCAGTTTCTTCTGGTACGAGCAGTACTTC
V: TRBV28
D: NA
size: NA
J: TRBJ2-7

CDR3: CASSANSPSYNEQFF
DNA: TGTGCCAGCAGCGCGAATTCCCCTTCCTACAATGAGCAGTTCTTC
V: TRBV7-8
D: NA
size: once
J: TRBJ2-1

CDR3: CASRQQISGELFF
DNA: TGTGCCAGCAGACAACAGATCTCCGGGGAGCTGTTTTTT
V: TRBV28
D: NA
size: NA
J: TRBJ2-2

CDR3: CASSLTSGRINEQFF
DNA: TGTGCCAGCAGCTTAACCAGCGGGAGGATCAATGAGCAGTTCTTC
V: TRBV7-9
D: TRBD2
size: few
J: TRBJ2-1

CDR3: CASGGRPRGRDEQFF
DNA: TGTGCCAGTGGGGGTAGGCCTAGAGGACGCGATGAGCAGTTCTTC
V: TRBV19
D: NA
size: NA
J: TRBJ2-1

CDR3: CATSKTSYNEQFF
DNA: TGTGCCACTTCCAAGACGAGCTACAATGAGCAGTTCTTC
V: TRBV7-2
D: NA
size: NA
J: TRBJ2-1

CDR3: CSVLTTNEKLFF
DNA: TGCAGCGTTCTGACAACTAATGAAAAACTGTTTTTT
V: TRBV29-1
D: NA
size: NA
J: TRBJ1-4

CDR3: CASRSWTGNYGYTF
DNA: TGTGCAAGTCGCTCTTGGACAGGGAACTATGGCTACACCTTC
V: TRBV12-2
D: NA
size: NA
J: TRBJ1-2

CDR3: CASSEFGQGYEQFF
DNA: TGTGCCAGCAGTGAATTTGGACAGGGTTATGAGCAGTTCTTC
V: TRBV6-1
D: TRBD1
size: NA
J: TRBJ2-1

CDR3: CASRAFFGGEAEAFF
DNA: TGTGCCAGCAGGGCCTTTTTTGGGGGGGAAGCTGAAGCTTTCTTT
V: TRBV27
D: NA
size: NA
J: TRBJ1-1

CDR3: CASVDSGGANVLTF
DNA: TGTGCCAGTGTAGACAGCGGCGGGGCCAACGTCCTGACTTTC
V: TRBV19
D: NA
size: NA
J: TRBJ2-6

CDR3: CASSQVVGGELFF
DNA: TGTGCCAGCAGCCAAGTGGTGGGAGGGGAGCTGTTTTTT
V: TRBV14
D: NA
size: NA
J: TRBJ2-2

CDR3: CASSVELGTEAFF
DNA: TGTGCCAGCAGCGTTGAGCTGGGCACTGAAGCTTTCTTT
V: TRBV9
D: NA
size: NA
J: TRBJ1-1

CDR3: CSVSLFADSYEQYF
DNA: TGCAGCGTTTCCCTCTTTGCGGACTCCTACGAGCAGTACTTC
V: TRBV29-1
D: NA
size: NA
J: TRBJ2-7

CDR3: CASSLETSGRPETQYF
DNA: TGTGCCAGCAGCCTCGAAACTAGCGGGAGGCCAGAGACCCAGTACTTC
V: TRBV7-3
D: TRBD2
size: NA
J: TRBJ2-5

CDR3: CASSLIGQGNTEAFF
DNA: TGTGCCAGCAGCTTGATAGGGCAGGGGAACACTGAAGCTTTCTTT
V: TRBV5-4
D: NA
size: NA
J: TRBJ1-1

CDR3: CASSLVQGDGYTF
DNA: TGCGCCAGCAGCTTGGTGCAGGGGGACGGCTACACCTTC
V: TRBV5-1
D: TRBD1
size: NA
J: TRBJ1-2

CDR3: CASSPRTGSYNEQFF
DNA: TGTGCCAGCAGCCCCCGAACAGGGTCCTACAATGAGCAGTTCTTC
V: TRBV7-9
D: NA
size: NA
J: TRBJ2-1

CDR3: CASSYETGVAGYTF
DNA: TGCGCCAGCAGCTACGAGACAGGGGTGGCTGGCTACACCTTC
V: TRBV5-1
D: TRBD1
size: NA
J: TRBJ1-2

CDR3: CATSRGWTSGSQETQYF
DNA: TGTGCCACCAGCAGAGGGTGGACTAGCGGGAGCCAAGAGACCCAGTACTTC
V: TRBV15
D: TRBD2
size: NA
J: TRBJ2-5

CDR3: CASRPQGPWEEKLFF
DNA: TGTGCCAGCAGACCACAGGGACCGTGGGAAGAAAAACTGTTTTTT
V: TRBV27
D: NA
size: NA
J: TRBJ1-4

CDR3: CASSLVWDSQYNEQFF
DNA: TGTGCCAGCAGCTTAGTGTGGGACTCCCAGTACAATGAGCAGTTCTTC
V: TRBV7-8
D: NA
size: once
J: TRBJ2-1

CDR3: CASSAAGGIYGYTF
DNA: TGTGCCAGCAGCGCGGCAGGGGGCATCTATGGCTACACCTTC
V: TRBV9
D: TRBD1
size: NA
J: TRBJ1-2

CDR3: CASSLGRGASYEQYF
DNA: TGTGCCAGCTCCCTGGGACGGGGGGCCTCCTACGAGCAGTACTTC
V: TRBV18
D: NA
size: NA
J: TRBJ2-7

CDR3: CASTSFGTRVTDTQYF
DNA: TGTGCCAGCACCTCCTTTGGGACAAGAGTCACAGATACGCAGTATTTT
V: TRBV7-8
D: NA
size: NA
J: TRBJ2-3

CDR3: CASSLAGGAYEQYF
DNA: TGTGCCAGCAGCTTGGCAGGGGGAGCCTACGAGCAGTACTTC
V: TRBV5-5
D: TRBD1
size: NA
J: TRBJ2-7

CDR3: CAISIAGVRGTDTQYF
DNA: TGTGCCATCAGTATAGCGGGAGTTCGGGGCACAGATACGCAGTATTTT
V: TRBV10-3
D: TRBD2
size: once
J: TRBJ2-3

CDR3: CASSLGGYITEAFF
DNA: TGTGCCAGCAGCTTAGGGGGGTATATCACTGAAGCTTTCTTT
V: TRBV7-3
D: NA
size: NA
J: TRBJ1-1

CDR3: CASSRGQGVLETQYF
DNA: TGTGCCAGCAGCAGGGGACAGGGGGTATTGGAGACCCAGTACTTC
V: TRBV6-1
D: TRBD1
size: NA
J: TRBJ2-5

CDR3: CASGPWRGGDSEAEAFF
DNA: TGTGCCAGCGGTCCGTGGAGAGGGGGGGATTCAGAGGCTGAAGCTTTCTTT
V: TRBV21-1
D: NA
size: NA
J: TRBJ1-1

CDR3: CASSAQVSGSIGEQYF
DNA: TGTGCCAGCAGCGCCCAAGTTAGCGGGAGTATCGGCGAGCAGTACTTC
V: TRBV9
D: TRBD2
size: NA
J: TRBJ2-7

CDR3: CASSADVPYNEQFF
DNA: TGTGCCAGCAGCGCCGATGTCCCCTACAATGAGCAGTTCTTC
V: TRBV9
D: NA
size: NA
J: TRBJ2-1